Listed here is a single T cell receptor beta chain. Its antigen is still unknown. No much larger clone exists at a distance of one base, and base qualities are not known. Taken from the germline V gene, the CDR1 and CDR2 loops are KGHSH and LQKENI. Relative to germline, V is missing 4 bases and J is missing 7 bases, with 8 bases of the junction outside any gene match. The CDR3 contains 15 residues, cysteine and phenylalanine counted. CDR3 DNA only is kept here, 45 bases in frame from base 1. The data belong to a study of control samples from healthy donors and cancer patients (dated by TCRdb to between 2020 and 2021). The method was the immunoSEQ multiplex PCR assay. TCRdb carries this immuneACCESS record with in-frame sequences only. Its versions omit some clonotypes, under half of them owing to an unresolved V gene in the studies checked, with the rest unexplained. For this sample there are 98,000 or so clones; around three quarters appear just once. The ten largest clones capture about 10% of the sample.

The rearranged segments are TRBV18 and TRBJ2-1; the central 9 bases match TRBD1. What was sequenced was blood. The sequence was collected from a woman aged 30 to 39 in good health. This receptor has the CDR3 CASSRGRTGENEQFF. At the DNA level, the sequence is TGTGCCAGCTCACGAGGGAGGACAGGGGAGAATGAGCAGTTCTTC.